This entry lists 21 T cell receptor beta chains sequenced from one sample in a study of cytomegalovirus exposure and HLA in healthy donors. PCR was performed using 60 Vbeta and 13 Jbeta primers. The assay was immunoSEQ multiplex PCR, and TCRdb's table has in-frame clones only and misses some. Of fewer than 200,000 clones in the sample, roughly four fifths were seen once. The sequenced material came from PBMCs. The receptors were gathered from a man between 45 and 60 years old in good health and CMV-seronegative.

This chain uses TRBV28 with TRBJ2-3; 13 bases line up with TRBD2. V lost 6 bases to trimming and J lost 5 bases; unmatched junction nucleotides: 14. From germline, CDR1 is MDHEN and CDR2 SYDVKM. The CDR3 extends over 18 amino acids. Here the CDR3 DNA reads TGTGCCAGCAGCCCCCCCCCGGGACTAGCGGGAAGTCGAGATACGCAGTATTTT. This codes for CASSPPPGLAGSRDTQYF.

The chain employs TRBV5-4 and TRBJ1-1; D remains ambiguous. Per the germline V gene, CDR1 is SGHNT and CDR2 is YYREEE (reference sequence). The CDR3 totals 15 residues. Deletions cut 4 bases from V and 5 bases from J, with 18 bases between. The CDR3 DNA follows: TGTGCCAGCAGCGATACCTGGAGTATTCGGACTGAAGCTTTCTTT. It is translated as CASSDTWSIRTEAFF.

The CDR3 loop reads CASSPLTGGQETQYF. Written as DNA, the CDR3 is TGTGCCAGCTCACCACTTACCGGGGGGCAAGAGACCCAGTACTTC. V is TRBV18 and J is TRBJ2-5; 7 bases align to TRBD2. J was trimmed by 2 bases and V by 1 base; bases with no gene match: 4. The CDR3 length is 15 residues. Germline V gene lookup returns CDR1 KGHSH and CDR2 LQKENI.

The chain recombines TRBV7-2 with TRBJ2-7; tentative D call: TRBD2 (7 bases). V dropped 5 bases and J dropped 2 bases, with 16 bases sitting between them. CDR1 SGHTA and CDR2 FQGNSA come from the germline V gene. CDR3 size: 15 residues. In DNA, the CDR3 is TGTGCCAGCAGCACCCAGGGCGGGGGCGCCTACGAGCAGTACTTC. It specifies CASSTQGGGAYEQYF. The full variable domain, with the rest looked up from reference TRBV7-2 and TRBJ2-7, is GAGVSQSPSNKVTEKGKDVELRCDPISGHTALYWYRQSLGQGLEFLIYFQGNSAPDKSGLPSDRFSAERTGGSVSTLTIQRTQQEDSAVYLCASSTQGGGAYEQYFGPGTRLTVT.

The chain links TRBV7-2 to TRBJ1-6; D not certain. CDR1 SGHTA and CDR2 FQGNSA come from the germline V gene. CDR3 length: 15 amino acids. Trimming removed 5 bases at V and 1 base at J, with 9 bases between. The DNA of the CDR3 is TGTGCCAGCAGCCCGCCCGGGTCCTATAATTCACCCCTCCACTTT. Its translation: CASSPPGSYNSPLHF.

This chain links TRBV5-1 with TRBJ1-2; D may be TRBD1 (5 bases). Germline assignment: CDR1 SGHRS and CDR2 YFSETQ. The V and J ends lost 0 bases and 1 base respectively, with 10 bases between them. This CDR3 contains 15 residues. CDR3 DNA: TGCGCCAGCAGCTTGGTAGGGGACTATAACTATGGCTACACCTTC. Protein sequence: CASSLVGDYNYGYTF. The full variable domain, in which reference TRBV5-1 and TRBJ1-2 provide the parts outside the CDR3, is KAGVTQTPRYLIKTRGQQVTLSCSPISGHRSVSWYQQTPGQGLQFLFEYFSETQRNKGNFPGRFSGRQFSNSRSEMNVSTLELGDSALYLCASSLVGDYNYGYTFGSGTRLTVV.

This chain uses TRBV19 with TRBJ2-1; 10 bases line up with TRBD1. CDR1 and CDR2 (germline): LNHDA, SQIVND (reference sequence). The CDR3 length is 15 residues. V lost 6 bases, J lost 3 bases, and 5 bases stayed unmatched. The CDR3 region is CASSLGTGVYNEQFF. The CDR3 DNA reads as TGTGCCAGTAGCCTCGGGACAGGGGTCTACAATGAGCAGTTCTTC.

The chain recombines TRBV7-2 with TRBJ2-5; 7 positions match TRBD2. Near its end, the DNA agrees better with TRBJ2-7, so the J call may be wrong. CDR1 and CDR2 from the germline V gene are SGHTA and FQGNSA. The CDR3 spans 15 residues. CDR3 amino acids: CASSLGGLMDNEQYF. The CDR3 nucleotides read TGTGCCAGCAGCTTAGGGGGACTAATGGATAACGAGCAGTACTTC.

The DNA of the CDR3 is TGTGCCTGGGAAAGGGACAGGGAGGAGACCCAGTACTTC. Its protein is CAWERDREETQYF. The chain carries TRBV30 and TRBJ2-5; TRBD1 matches 9 bases. The CDR3 is 13 amino acids. Trimming took 5 bases from V and 5 from J; bases not matched to a gene: 6. Germline-derived CDR1 and CDR2 are GTSNPN and SVGIG (reference sequence). The complete variable domain, with remaining parts taken from reference TRBV30 and TRBJ2-5, reads SQTIHQWPATLVQPVGSPLSLECTVEGTSNPNLYWYRQAAGRGLQLLFYSVGIGQISSEVPQNLSASRPQDRQFILSSKKLLLSDSGFYLCAWERDREETQYFGPGTRLLVL.

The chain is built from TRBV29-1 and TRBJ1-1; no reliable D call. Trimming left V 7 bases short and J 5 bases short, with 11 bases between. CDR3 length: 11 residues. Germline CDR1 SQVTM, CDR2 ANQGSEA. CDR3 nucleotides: TGCAGCGCAGCGAGTAGGACTGAAGCTTTCTTT. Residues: CSAASRTEAFF.

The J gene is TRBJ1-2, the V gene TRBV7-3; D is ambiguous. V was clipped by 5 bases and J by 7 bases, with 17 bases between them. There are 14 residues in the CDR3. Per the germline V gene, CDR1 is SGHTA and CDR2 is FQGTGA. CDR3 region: CASSQNAVGAGYTF. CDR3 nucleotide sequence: TGTGCCAGCAGCCAAAACGCGGTAGGCGCTGGCTACACCTTC.

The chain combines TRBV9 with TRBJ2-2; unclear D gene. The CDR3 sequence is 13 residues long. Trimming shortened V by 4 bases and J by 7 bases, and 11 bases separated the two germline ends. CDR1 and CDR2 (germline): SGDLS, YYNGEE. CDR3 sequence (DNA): TGTGCCAGCAGCCCCCAGCTAGGCGGGGAGCTGTTTTTT. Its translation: CASSPQLGGELFF.

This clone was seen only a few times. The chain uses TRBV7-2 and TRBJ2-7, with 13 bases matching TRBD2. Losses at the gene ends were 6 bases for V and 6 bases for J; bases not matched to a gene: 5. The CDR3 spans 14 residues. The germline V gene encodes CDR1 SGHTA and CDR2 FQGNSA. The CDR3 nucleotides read TGTGCCAGCAGACTAGCGGGAGGGCCCAGCGAGCAGTACTTC. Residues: CASRLAGGPSEQYF.

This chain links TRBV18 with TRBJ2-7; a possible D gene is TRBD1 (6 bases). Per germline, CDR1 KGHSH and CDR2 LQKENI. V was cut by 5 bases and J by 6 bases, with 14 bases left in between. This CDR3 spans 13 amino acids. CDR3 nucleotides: TGTGCCAGCTCATCGACAAGCAGGGGCGAGCAGTACTTC. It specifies CASSSTSRGEQYF.

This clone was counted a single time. DNA for the CDR3: TGTGCCAGCAGTGATCGGGGAGGAGGTAATGAAAAACTGTTTTTT. Encoded protein: CASSDRGGGNEKLFF. V is TRBV6-1 and J is TRBJ1-4; unclear D gene. The CDR3 totals 15 residues. The germline V gene encodes CDR1 MNHNS and CDR2 SASEGT. The germline V and J ends were trimmed by 3 bases and 4 bases, with 12 bases remaining between them.

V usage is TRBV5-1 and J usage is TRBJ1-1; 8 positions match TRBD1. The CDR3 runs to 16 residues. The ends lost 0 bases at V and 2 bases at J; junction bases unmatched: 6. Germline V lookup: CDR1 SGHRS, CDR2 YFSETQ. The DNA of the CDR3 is TGCGCCAGCAGCTTGGTTCAGGGGGCCAGAAACACTGAAGCTTTCTTT. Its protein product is CASSLVQGARNTEAFF.

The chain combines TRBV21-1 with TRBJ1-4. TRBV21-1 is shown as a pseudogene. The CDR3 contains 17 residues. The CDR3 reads CASSKIPPEPTNEKLFF. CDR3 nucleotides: TGTGCCAGCAGCAAGATTCCCCCCGAGCCAACTAATGAAAAACTGTTTTTT.

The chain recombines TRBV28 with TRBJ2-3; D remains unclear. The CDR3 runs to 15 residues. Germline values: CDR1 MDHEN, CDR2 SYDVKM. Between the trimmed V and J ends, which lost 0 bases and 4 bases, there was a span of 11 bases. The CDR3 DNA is TGTGCCAGCAGTTTATGGCAGAGCGCGGCAGATACGCAGTATTTT. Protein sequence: CASSLWQSAADTQYF. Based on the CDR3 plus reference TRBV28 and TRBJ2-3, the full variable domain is DVKVTQSSRYLVKRTGEKVFLECVQDMDHENMFWYRQDPGLGLRLIYFSYDVKMKEKGDIPEGYSVSREKKERFSLILESASTNQTSMYLCASSLWQSAADTQYFGPGTRLTVL.

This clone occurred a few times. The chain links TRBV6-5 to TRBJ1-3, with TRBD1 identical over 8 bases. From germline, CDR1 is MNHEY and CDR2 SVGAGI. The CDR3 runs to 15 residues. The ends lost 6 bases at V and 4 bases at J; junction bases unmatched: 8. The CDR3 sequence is CASSLTGAGGNTIYF. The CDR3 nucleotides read TGTGCCAGCAGCTTGACAGGGGCGGGGGGAAACACCATATATTTT.

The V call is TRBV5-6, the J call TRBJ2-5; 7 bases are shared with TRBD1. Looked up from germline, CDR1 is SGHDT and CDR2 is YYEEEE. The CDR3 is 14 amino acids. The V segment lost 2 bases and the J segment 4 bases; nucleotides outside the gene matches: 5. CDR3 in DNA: TGTGCCAGCAGCTTCAAGGGGGCCAGAGAGACCCAGTACTTC. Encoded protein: CASSFKGARETQYF.

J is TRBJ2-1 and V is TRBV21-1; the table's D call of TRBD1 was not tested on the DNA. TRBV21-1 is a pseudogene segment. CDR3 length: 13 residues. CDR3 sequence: CASSSGQVDEQFF. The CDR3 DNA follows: TGTGCCAGCAGCAGTGGACAGGTCGATGAGCAGTTCTTC.